This T cell receptor beta chain was observed in a study of cytomegalovirus exposure and HLA in healthy donors. The assay was immunoSEQ multiplex PCR, and TCRdb's table has in-frame clones only and misses some. The sample holds about 260,000 clones, 90% seen once. This TCR was sampled from a woman in her 30s in good health and CMV-seronegative. Sample: PBMCs.

The DNA of the CDR3 is TGTGCCAGCAGCCCACAGACTAGCGGGAGGAGGGAGACCCAGTACTTC. Residues: CASSPQTSGRRETQYF. The J gene is TRBJ2-5, the V gene TRBV9; TRBD2 matches 13 bases. The V gene's germline CDR1 is SGDLS and CDR2 YYNGEE. V gave up 4 bases and J gave up 5 bases; unmatched junction bases: 8. The CDR3 sequence is 16 residues long.